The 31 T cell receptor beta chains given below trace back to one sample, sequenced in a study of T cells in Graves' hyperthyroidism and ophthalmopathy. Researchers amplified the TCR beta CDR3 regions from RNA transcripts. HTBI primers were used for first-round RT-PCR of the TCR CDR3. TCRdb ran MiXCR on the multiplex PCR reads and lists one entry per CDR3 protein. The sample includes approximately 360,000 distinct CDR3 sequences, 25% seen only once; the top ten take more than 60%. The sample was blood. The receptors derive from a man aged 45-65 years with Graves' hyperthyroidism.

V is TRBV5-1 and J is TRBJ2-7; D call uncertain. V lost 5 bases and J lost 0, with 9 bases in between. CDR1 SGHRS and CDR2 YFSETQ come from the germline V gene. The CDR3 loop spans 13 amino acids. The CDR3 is CASSESPSYEQYF. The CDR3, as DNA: TGCGCCAGCAGTGAAAGTCCCTCCTACGAGCAGTACTTC. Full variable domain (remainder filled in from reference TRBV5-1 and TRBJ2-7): KAGVTQTPRYLIKTRGQQVTLSCSPISGHRSVSWYQQTPGQGLQFLFEYFSETQRNKGNFPGRFSGRQFSNSRSEMNVSTLELGDSALYLCASSESPSYEQYFGPGTRLTVT.

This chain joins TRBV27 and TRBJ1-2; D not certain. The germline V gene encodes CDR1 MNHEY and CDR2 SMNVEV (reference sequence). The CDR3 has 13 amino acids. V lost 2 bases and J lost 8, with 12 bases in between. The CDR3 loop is CASSLPGGRGYTF. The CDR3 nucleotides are TGTGCCAGCAGTTTACCTGGCGGGCGAGGCTACACCTTC.

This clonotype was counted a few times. The CDR3 region is CASTYNGGAYEQYF. CDR3 sequence (DNA): TGTGCCAGCACCTATAATGGAGGGGCCTACGAGCAGTACTTC. The chain couples TRBV12-3 or TRBV12-4 to TRBJ2-7; D possibly corresponds to TRBD2 (6 bases). V dropped 7 bases and J dropped 2 bases, with 15 bases sitting between them. The CDR3 has 14 amino acids.

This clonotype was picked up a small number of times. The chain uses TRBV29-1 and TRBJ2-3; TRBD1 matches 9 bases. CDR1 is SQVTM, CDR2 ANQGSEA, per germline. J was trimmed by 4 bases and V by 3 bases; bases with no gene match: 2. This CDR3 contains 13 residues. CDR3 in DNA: TGCAGCGTTGAGGGACAGGGTTCAGATACGCAGTATTTT. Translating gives CSVEGQGSDTQYF.

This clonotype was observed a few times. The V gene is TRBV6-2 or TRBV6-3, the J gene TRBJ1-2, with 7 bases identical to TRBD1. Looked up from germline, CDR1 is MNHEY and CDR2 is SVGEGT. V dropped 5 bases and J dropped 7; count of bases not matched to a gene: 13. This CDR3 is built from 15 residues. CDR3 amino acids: CASSPGGLTGLGYTF. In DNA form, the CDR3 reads TGTGCCAGCAGTCCAGGGGGGCTGACAGGTCTTGGCTACACCTTC.

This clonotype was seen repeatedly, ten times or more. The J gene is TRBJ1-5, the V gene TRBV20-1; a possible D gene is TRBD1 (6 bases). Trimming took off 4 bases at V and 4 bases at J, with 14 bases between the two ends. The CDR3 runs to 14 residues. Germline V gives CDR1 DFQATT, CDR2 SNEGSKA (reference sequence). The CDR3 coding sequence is TGCAGTGCTAAACTCGGGGGGGCTAATCAGCCCCAGCATTTT. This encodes CSAKLGGANQPQHF.

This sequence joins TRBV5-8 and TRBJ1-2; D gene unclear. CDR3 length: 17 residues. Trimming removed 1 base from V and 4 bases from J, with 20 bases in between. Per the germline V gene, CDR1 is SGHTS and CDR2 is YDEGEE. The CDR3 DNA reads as TGTGCCAGCAGCTTGACCACACATAACATCCCGCGCTATGGCTACACCTTC. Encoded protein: CASSLTTHNIPRYGYTF. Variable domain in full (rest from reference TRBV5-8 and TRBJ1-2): EAGVTQSPTHLIKTRGQQATLRCSPISGHTSVYWYQQALGLGLQFLLWYDEGEERNRGNFPPRFSGRQFPNYSSELNVNALELEDSALYLCASSLTTHNIPRYGYTFGSGTRLTVV.

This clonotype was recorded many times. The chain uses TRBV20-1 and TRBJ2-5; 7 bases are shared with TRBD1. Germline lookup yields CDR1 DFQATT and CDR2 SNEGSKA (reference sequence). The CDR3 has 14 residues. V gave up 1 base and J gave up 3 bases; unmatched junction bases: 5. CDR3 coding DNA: TGCAGTGCTAGAGCCCGGGACAGTAAAGAGACCCAGTACTTC. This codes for CSARARDSKETQYF.

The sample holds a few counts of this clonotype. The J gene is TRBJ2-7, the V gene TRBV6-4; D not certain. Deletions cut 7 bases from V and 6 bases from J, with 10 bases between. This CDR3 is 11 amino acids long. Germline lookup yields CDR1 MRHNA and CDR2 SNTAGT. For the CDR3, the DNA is TGTGCCAGCAAGGCAGCTCCCGAGCAGTACTTC. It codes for CASKAAPEQYF.

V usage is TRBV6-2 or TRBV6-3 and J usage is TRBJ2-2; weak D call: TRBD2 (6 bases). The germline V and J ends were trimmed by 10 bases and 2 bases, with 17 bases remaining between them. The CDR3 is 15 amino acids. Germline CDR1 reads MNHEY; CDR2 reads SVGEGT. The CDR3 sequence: CATYRGTQNTGELFF. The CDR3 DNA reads TGTGCCACATACCGCGGGACTCAAAACACCGGGGAGCTGTTTTTT.

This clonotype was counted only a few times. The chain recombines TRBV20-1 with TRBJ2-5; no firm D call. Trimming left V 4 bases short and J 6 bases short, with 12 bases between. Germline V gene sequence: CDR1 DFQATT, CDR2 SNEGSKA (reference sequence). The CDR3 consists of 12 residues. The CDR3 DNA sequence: TGCAGTGCTAATGGGTGGGGAAAGACCCAGTACTTC. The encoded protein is CSANGWGKTQYF.

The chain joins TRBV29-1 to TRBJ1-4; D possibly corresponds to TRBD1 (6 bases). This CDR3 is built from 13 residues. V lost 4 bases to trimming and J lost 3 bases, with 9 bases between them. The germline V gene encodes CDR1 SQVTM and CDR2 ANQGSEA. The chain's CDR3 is CSVVGHPNEKLFF. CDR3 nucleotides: TGCAGCGTTGTGGGACATCCTAATGAAAAACTGTTTTTT.

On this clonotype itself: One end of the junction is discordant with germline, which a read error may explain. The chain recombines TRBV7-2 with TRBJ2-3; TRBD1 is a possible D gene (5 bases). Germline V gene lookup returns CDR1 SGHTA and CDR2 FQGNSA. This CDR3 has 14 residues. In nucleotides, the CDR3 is TGTGCCGGCAGCTTACCCGACAGAGGCGATACGCAGTATTTT. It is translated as CAGSLPDRGDTQYF.

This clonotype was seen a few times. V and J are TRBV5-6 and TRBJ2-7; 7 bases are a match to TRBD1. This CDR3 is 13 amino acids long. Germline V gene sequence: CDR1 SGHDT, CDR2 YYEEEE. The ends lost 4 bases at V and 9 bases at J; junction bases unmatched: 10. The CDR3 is CASSPLGQLAQYF. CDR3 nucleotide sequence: TGTGCCAGCAGCCCATTGGGACAGCTCGCGCAGTACTTC.

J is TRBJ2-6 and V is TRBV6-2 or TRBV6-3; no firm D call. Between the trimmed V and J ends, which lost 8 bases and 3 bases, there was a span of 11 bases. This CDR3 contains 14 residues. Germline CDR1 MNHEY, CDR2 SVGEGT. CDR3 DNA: TGTGCCAGCGGTAGGGATGGTGGGGCCAACGTCCTGACTTTC. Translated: CASGRDGGANVLTF.

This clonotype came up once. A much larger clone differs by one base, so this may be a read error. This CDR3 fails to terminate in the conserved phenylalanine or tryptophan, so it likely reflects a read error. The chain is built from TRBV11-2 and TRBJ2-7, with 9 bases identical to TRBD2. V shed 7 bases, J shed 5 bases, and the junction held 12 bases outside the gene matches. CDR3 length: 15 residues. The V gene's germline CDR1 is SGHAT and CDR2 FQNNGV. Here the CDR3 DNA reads TGTGCCAGCACCCCCCTTAGCGGGAGTTACGACGAGCAGTACCTC. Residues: CASTPLSGSYDEQYL.

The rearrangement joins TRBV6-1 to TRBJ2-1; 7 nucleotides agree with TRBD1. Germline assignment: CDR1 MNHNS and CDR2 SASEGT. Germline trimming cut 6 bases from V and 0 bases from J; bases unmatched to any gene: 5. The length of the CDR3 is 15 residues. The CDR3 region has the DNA TGTGCCAGCAGATCGGACAGGAGCTCCTACAATGAGCAGTTCTTC. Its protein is CASRSDRSSYNEQFF.

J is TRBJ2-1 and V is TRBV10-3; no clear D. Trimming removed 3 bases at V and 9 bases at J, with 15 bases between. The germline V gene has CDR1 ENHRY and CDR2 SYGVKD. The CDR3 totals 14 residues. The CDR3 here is CAISDPRLSVEQFF. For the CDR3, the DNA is TGTGCCATCAGTGATCCCCGCCTGTCGGTTGAGCAGTTCTTC.

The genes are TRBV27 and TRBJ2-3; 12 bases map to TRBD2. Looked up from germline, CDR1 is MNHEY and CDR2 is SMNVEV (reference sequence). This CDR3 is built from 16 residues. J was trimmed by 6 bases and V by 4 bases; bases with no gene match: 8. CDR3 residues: CASSSLAGGDQDTQYF. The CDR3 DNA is TGTGCCAGCAGTTCGCTAGCGGGAGGGGACCAGGATACGCAGTATTTT.

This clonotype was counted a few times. The CDR3 DNA reads TGTGCCAGCAGTCAAACAGGGAGGTCTGGAAACACCATATATTTT. It is translated as CASSQTGRSGNTIYF. The rearrangement links TRBV6-1 to TRBJ1-3; D might be TRBD1 (6 bases). The CDR3 contains 15 residues. V gave up 5 bases and J gave up 1 base, with 12 bases separating them. The germline V gene has CDR1 MNHNS and CDR2 SASEGT.

The CDR3 region is CASRRWTDLYNEQFF. The CDR3 DNA reads as TGCGCCAGCAGACGCTGGACAGATCTCTACAATGAGCAGTTCTTC. J is TRBJ2-1 and V is TRBV5-1, with D possibly matching TRBD1 (6 bases). Trimming pared 5 bases from V and 3 bases from J, leaving 15 bases between. Looked up from germline, CDR1 is SGHRS and CDR2 is YFSETQ. The CDR3 is 15 residues long.

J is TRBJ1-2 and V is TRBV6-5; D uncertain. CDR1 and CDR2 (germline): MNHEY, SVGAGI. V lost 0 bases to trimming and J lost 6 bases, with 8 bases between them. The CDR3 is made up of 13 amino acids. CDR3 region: CASSYSSGDGYTF. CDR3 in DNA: TGTGCCAGCAGTTACTCTTCCGGGGATGGCTACACCTTC.

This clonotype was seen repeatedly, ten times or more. CDR3 DNA sequence: TGTGCCAGCTCACCGGGCCGTCCGAATCAGCCCCAGCATTTT. It is translated as CASSPGRPNQPQHF. V and J are TRBV18 and TRBJ1-5; D is undetermined. From germline, CDR1 is KGHSH and CDR2 LQKENI. Trimming removed 3 bases at V and 4 bases at J, with 10 bases between. The CDR3 is 14 residues long. The full variable domain, completed using reference TRBV18 and TRBJ1-5, is NAGVMQNPRHLVRRRGQEARLRCSPMKGHSHVYWYRQLPEEGLKFMVYLQKENIIDESGMPKERFSAEFPKEGPSILRIQQVVRGDSAAYFCASSPGRPNQPQHFGDGTRLSIL.

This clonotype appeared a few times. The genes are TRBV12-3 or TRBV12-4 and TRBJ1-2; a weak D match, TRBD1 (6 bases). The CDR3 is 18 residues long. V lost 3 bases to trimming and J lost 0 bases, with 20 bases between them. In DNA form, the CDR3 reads TGTGCCAGCAGTTTTGCTCACCAGACGGGACACTCTAACTATGGCTACACCTTC. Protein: CASSFAHQTGHSNYGYTF.

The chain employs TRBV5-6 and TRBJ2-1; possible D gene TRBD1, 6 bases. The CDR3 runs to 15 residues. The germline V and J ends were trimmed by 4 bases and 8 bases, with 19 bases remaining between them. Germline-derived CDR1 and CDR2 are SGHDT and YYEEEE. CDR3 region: CASSHITGLLYEQFF. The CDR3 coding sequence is TGTGCCAGCAGCCACATTACAGGGTTGCTTTATGAGCAGTTCTTC.

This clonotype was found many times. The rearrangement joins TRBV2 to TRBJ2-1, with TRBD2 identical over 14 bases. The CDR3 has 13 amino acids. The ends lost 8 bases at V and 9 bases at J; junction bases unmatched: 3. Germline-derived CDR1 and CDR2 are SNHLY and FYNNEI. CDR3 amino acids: CASGTSGRGEQFF. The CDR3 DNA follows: TGTGCCAGCGGGACTAGCGGGAGAGGTGAGCAGTTCTTC.

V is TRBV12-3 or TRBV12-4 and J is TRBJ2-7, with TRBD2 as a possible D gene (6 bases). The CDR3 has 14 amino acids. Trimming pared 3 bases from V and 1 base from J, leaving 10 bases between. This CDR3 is CASSFGGVSYEQYF. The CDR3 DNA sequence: TGTGCCAGCAGTTTCGGCGGGGTATCCTACGAGCAGTACTTC.

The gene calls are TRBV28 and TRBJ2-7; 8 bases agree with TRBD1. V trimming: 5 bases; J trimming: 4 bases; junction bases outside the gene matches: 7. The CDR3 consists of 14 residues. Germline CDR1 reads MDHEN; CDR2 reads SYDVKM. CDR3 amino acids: CASSGQGFRYEQYF. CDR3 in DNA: TGTGCCAGCAGTGGACAGGGTTTTAGGTACGAGCAGTACTTC.

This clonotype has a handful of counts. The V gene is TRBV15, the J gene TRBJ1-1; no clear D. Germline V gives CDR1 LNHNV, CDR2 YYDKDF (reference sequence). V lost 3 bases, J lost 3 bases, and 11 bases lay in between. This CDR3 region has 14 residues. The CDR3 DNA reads TGTGCCACCAGCAGGATGACTTGGGACACTGAAGCTTTCTTT. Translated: CATSRMTWDTEAFF.

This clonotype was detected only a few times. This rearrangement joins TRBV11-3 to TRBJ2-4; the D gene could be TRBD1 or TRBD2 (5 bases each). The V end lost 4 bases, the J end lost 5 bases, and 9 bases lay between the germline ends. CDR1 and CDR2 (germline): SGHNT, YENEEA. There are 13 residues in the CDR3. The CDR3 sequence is CASSWGPENIQYF. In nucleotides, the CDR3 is TGTGCCAGCAGCTGGGGACCCGAAAACATTCAGTACTTC.

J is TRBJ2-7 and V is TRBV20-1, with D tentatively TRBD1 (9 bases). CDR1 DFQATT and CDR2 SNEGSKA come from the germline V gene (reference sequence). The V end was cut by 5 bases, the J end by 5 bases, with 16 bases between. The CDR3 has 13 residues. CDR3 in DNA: TGCAGTGCTGCGGGACAGGGACTAGACGAGCAGTACTTC. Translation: CSAAGQGLDEQYF.